This TCR beta chain was sequenced in a study of blood T cells in healthy people across ages. With a J-beta primer mix and a sample-barcoded 5' primer, a second PCR ran about 7 to 11 cycles. A single record per CDR3 protein comes from TCRdb applying MiXCR to the 5' RACE reads. The table lists hundreds of thousands of distinct CDR3 sequences, under 65% of them singletons. V shed 1 base and J shed 7 bases, with 8 bases lying between them. The germline V gene encodes CDR1 DFQATT and CDR2 SNEGSKA (reference sequence). The CDR3 consists of 13 residues. The sequenced material came from blood. This TCR came from a man aged 55-75 years in good health. This chain links TRBV20-1 with TRBJ1-6; D unclear. DNA for the CDR3: TGCAGTGCTAGAGGACTAGTAAATTCACCCCTCCACTTT. Its translation: CSARGLVNSPLHF.